The clone carrying this TCR beta chain appeared a few times. The data were taken from a study of response to subunit inactivated influenza vaccine. In TCRdb, the RT-PCR reads were re-called with MiXCR into one record per CDR3 protein. The repertoire holds roughly 460,000 distinct CDR3 sequences, with roughly 9.8% as singletons. This CDR3 is built from 14 residues. The chain recombines TRBV21-1 with TRBJ2-7. TRBV21-1 has pseudogene status. This receptor was taken from a middle-aged man who received an inactivated influenza vaccine. The specimen comprised PBMCs from blood, sampled 45 days after vaccination. The CDR3 here is CASSKKRKYYEQYF. In nucleotides, the CDR3 is TGTGCCAGCAGCAAGAAGAGAAAGTACTACGAGCAGTACTTC.